This entry features one T cell receptor (beta chain) sequence. In its sample, this clonotype was seen a few times. The clone's antigen remains unknown. No much larger clone is present one base from it, and per-base qualities are unavailable. Trimming takes 7 bases from V and 0 bases from J, and the germline ends sit 13 bases apart. The CDR3 runs 15 residues from the cysteine to the phenylalanine. Solely the CDR3 DNA is kept, with 45 bases framed from the first base. CDR1 is given as SQVTM and CDR2 as ANQGSEA, both from the germline V gene. The entry originates in a study of response to subunit inactivated influenza vaccine (dated by TCRdb to between 2018 and 2020). For the wider study: The study used deep quantitative T cell receptor repertoire profiling to track responses to a trivalent subunit inactivated influenza vaccine.

The library was obtained by RT-PCR. This sample was sequenced with an Illumina HiSeq 2500. TCRdb took the public reads, trimmed them with fastp at Q25, ran MiXCR for clone calling and kept in-frame beta chains. Duplicate CDR3 protein sequences are folded into a single record with the most common DNA and genes. The sample table holds over 650,000 distinct CDR3 sequences, of which approximately 17% were seen once. The top ten constitute roughly 10% of the sample. The paper's findings and limits, for the study overall: It was suggested by the authors that each seasonal influenza vaccination may recruit only a limited number of new T cells.

Specimen: PBMCs from blood, collected around 5 days after vaccination. The chain uses TRBV29-1 and TRBJ1-6, with the identity of the D gene unclear. The sequence was collected from a man aged 45-65 years who received an inactivated influenza vaccine. Donor details come from another sample of the same person, matched by shared clones. The nucleotides are TGCAGCGCTCGGACGGAGAGCTCCTATAATTCACCCCTCCACTTT. Its protein product is CSARTESSYNSPLHF.